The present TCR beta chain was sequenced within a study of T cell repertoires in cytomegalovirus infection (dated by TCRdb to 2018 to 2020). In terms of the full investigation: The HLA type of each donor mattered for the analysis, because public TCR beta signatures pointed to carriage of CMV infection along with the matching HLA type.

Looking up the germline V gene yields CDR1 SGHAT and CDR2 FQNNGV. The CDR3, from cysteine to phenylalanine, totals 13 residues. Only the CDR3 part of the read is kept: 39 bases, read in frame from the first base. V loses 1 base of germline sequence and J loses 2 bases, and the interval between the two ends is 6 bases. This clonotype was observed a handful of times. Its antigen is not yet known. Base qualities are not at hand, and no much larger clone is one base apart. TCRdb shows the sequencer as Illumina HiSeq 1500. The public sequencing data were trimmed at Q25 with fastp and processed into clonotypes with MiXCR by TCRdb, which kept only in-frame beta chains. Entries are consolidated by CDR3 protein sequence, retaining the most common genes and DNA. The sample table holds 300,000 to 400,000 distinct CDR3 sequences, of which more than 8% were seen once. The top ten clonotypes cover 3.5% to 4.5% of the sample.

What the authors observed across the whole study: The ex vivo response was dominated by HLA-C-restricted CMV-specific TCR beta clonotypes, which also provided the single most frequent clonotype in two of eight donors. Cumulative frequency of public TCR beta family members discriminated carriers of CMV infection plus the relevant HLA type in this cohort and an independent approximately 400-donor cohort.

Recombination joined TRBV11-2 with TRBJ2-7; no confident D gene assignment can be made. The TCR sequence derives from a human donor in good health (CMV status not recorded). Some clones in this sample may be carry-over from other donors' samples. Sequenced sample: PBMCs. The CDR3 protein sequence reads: CASSLGSPYEQYF. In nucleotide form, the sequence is TGTGCCAGCAGCTTAGGTAGCCCCTACGAGCAGTACTTC. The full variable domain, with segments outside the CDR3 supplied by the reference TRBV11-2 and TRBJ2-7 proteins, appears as EAGVAQSPRYKIIEKRQSVAFWCNPISGHATLYWYQQILGQGPKLLIQFQNNGVVDDSQLPKDRFSAERLKGVDSTLKIQPAKLEDSAVYLCASSLGSPYEQYFGPGTRLTVT.